The 22 T cell receptor beta chains below come from one sample, sequenced in a study of cytomegalovirus exposure and HLA in healthy donors. Only in-frame clones appear in the TCRdb table, and some are missing; sequencing was by immunoSEQ multiplex PCR. Here the sample spans around 150,000 clones, approximately 80% being singletons. Sequenced input: PBMCs. The receptors stem from a man aged 25-40 years in good health and CMV-seropositive.

The V and J genes are TRBV6-6 and TRBJ2-7; 8 bases fit TRBD2. V was pared by 8 bases and J by 3 bases, with 9 bases of the junction left unmatched. CDR1 and CDR2 from the germline V gene are MNHNY and SVGAGI (reference sequence). The CDR3 loop spans 14 amino acids. This CDR3 reads CASQPLAGSYEQYF. The CDR3 DNA sequence: TGTGCCAGCCAACCTTTAGCGGGGAGCTACGAGCAGTACTTC.

This clone has a handful of counts. In the same sample, other DNA sequences code for this CDR3. The rearrangement links TRBV5-1 to TRBJ1-2; 8 bases agree with TRBD1. V was clipped by 2 bases and J by 6 bases; unmatched bases: 6. CDR1 is SGHRS and CDR2 is YFSETQ in the germline V gene. The CDR3 totals 14 residues. CDR3 in DNA: TGCGCCAGCAGCTTCTCAGGGGGCGAGGATGGCTACACCTTC. It specifies CASSFSGGEDGYTF.

The rearrangement joins TRBV6-5 to TRBJ1-6; 7 positions agree with TRBD1. The germline V gene encodes CDR1 MNHEY and CDR2 SVGAGI. V lost 5 bases to trimming and J lost 5 bases; unmatched junction nucleotides: 6. This CDR3 contains 15 residues. CDR3 in DNA: TGTGCCAGCAGTCAGGGGGGCTGGCATAATTCACCCCTCCACTTT. This translates into CASSQGGWHNSPLHF.

The V gene is TRBV27, the J gene TRBJ2-1, with D tentatively TRBD2 (6 bases). V lost 6 bases to trimming and J lost 3 bases, with 24 bases between them. The CDR3 has 18 residues. Germline values: CDR1 MNHEY, CDR2 SMNVEV (reference sequence). DNA of the CDR3: TGTGCCAGCAGCCCCAATGCTCTAGGGGCGGGAATCTACAATGAGCAGTTCTTC. Its translation is CASSPNALGAGIYNEQFF.

This sequence joins TRBV15 and TRBJ1-5; D is perhaps TRBD1 (6 bases). Per germline, CDR1 LNHNV and CDR2 YYDKDF (reference sequence). Trimming shortened V by 1 base and J by 6 bases, and 16 bases separated the two germline ends. The CDR3 is 16 residues long. The CDR3 loop reads CATSRGSRQVSQPQHF. Written as DNA, the CDR3 is TGTGCCACCAGCAGAGGGAGCCGACAGGTGTCTCAGCCCCAGCATTTT. The full variable domain, completed using reference TRBV15 and TRBJ1-5, is DAMVIQNPRYQVTQFGKPVTLSCSQTLNHNVMYWYQQKSSQAPKLLFHYYDKDFNNEADTPDNFQSRRPNTSFCFLDIRSPGLGDTAMYLCATSRGSRQVSQPQHFGDGTRLSIL.

This clone has only one observation. V gene TRBV29-1 combines with J gene TRBJ1-1; D is unclear. V lost 7 bases, J lost 1 base, and 16 bases lay in between. The CDR3 has 14 residues. CDR1 and CDR2 (germline): SQVTM, ANQGSEA. CDR3 sequence reads: CSAVGRLENTEAFF. Here the CDR3 DNA reads TGCAGCGCCGTTGGGAGGTTGGAGAACACTGAAGCTTTCTTT.

The rearrangement uses TRBV5-1 and TRBJ1-2, with 10 nucleotides matching TRBD1. Germline-derived CDR1 and CDR2 are SGHRS and YFSETQ. V was clipped by 2 bases and J by 7 bases; unmatched bases: 17. This CDR3 is built from 18 residues. The CDR3 bases are TGCGCCAGCAGCTTAGTGGGGGACAGGGGTTCCCTATCCGGTGGCTACACCTTC. Translated: CASSLVGDRGSLSGGYTF.

The chain uses TRBV6-5 and TRBJ2-2; 9 nucleotides align to TRBD2. V was pared by 8 bases and J by 7 bases, with 11 bases of the junction left unmatched. The CDR3 runs to 15 residues. CDR1 and CDR2 from the germline V gene are MNHEY and SVGAGI. CDR3 residues: CASWQSSGSFGELFF. The CDR3 coding sequence is TGTGCCAGCTGGCAAAGTAGCGGGAGTTTCGGGGAGCTGTTTTTT.

The V call is TRBV4-1, the J call TRBJ1-1, with unresolved D. V was pared by 3 bases and J by 11 bases, with 22 bases between. Germline V gene data show CDR1 as MGHRA and CDR2 as YSYEKL. This CDR3 contains 15 residues. The CDR3 sequence: CASSHPKLRASTAFF. In DNA, the CDR3 is TGCGCCAGCAGCCACCCCAAGTTGCGGGCGAGTACTGCTTTCTTT.

V usage is TRBV7-7 and J usage is TRBJ2-1, with TRBD2 matching over 9 bases. CDR1 and CDR2 (germline): SSHAT, FNYEAQ (reference sequence). There are 15 residues in the CDR3. With 1 base clipped from V and 7 bases from J, the junction kept 5 bases outside the gene matches. The CDR3 spells CASSLGGRAGNEQFF. The DNA of the CDR3 is TGTGCCAGCAGCTTAGGCGGGAGGGCCGGTAATGAGCAGTTCTTC.

The chain joins TRBV5-6 to TRBJ2-7, with 9 bases fitting TRBD2. The CDR3 covers 17 residues. Germline V gene lookup returns CDR1 SGHDT and CDR2 YYEEEE. Germline trimming cut 0 bases from V and 9 bases from J; bases unmatched to any gene: 16. The CDR3 DNA reads TGTGCCAGCAGCTTGGGTCCTCATGGGCGGGGGGGCGTGGTGCAGTACTTC. Protein product: CASSLGPHGRGGVVQYF. The complete variable domain, with remaining parts taken from reference TRBV5-6 and TRBJ2-7, reads DAGVTQSPTHLIKTRGQQVTLRCSPKSGHDTVSWYQQALGQGPQFIFQYYEEEERQRGNFPDRFSGHQFPNYSSELNVNALLLGDSALYLCASSLGPHGRGGVVQYFGPGTRLTVT.

This rearrangement joins TRBV6-4 to TRBJ2-7; the match to TRBD1 covers 8 bases. V was clipped by 4 bases and J by 4 bases; unmatched bases: 3. This CDR3 contains 13 residues. Germline values: CDR1 MRHNA, CDR2 SNTAGT. This CDR3 is CASSAGGGYEQYF. In DNA form, the CDR3 reads TGTGCCAGCAGTGCAGGGGGCGGATACGAGCAGTACTTC.

The V gene is TRBV2, the J gene TRBJ2-2; 8 nucleotides line up with TRBD2. This CDR3 region has 14 residues. The germline gives CDR1 SNHLY, CDR2 FYNNEI. The J segment lost 4 bases and the V segment lost 5 bases, leaving 3 bases of the junction unmatched. The CDR3 nucleotides are TGTGCCAGCAGTAGCGGGAGCGGCACCGGGGAGCTGTTTTTT. It is translated as CASSSGSGTGELFF.

CDR3: CATRKLDSSYNEQFF. DNA of the CDR3: TGTGCCACCAGGAAATTAGACAGCTCCTACAATGAGCAGTTCTTC. The J gene is TRBJ2-1, the V gene TRBV15; D is perhaps TRBD1 (5 bases). Per the germline V gene, CDR1 is LNHNV and CDR2 is YYDKDF (reference sequence). The length of the CDR3 is 15 residues. The V gene lost 6 bases and the J gene lost 0 bases, with 12 bases spanning the gap.

V is TRBV18 and J is TRBJ1-2, with 7 bases matching TRBD1. This CDR3 has 14 residues. With 3 bases clipped from V and 0 bases from J, the junction kept 1 base outside the gene matches. Per germline, CDR1 KGHSH and CDR2 LQKENI. This CDR3 is CASSPTGANYGYTF. CDR3 sequence (DNA): TGTGCCAGCTCACCCACAGGGGCTAACTATGGCTACACCTTC.

This clone was recorded only once. CDR3 region: CASSLSGTGGLEQYF. The CDR3 bases are TGTGCCAGCAGCTTAAGTGGGACAGGGGGACTCGAGCAGTACTTC. This chain connects TRBV13 to TRBJ2-7; 11 positions match TRBD1. The CDR3 totals 15 residues. V was pared by 2 bases and J by 6 bases, with 6 bases of the junction left unmatched. Per germline, CDR1 PRHDT and CDR2 FYEKMQ (reference sequence).

This clone showed up just a few times. The V and J genes are TRBV7-9 and TRBJ1-3, with 12 bases that match TRBD1. The germline V gene has CDR1 SEHNR and CDR2 FQNEAQ (reference sequence). After removal of 11 bases from V and 2 bases from J, the junction contained 13 bases not matched to a gene. The CDR3 totals 17 residues. CDR3 in DNA: TGTGCCCTTTCCCCCGGGACAGGGGGCGATGCTGGAAACACCATATATTTT. Protein product: CALSPGTGGDAGNTIYF.

This chain joins TRBV7-8 and TRBJ1-1; tentative D call: TRBD1 (6 bases). The CDR3 is 12 amino acids. V shed 2 bases and J shed 6 bases, with 7 bases lying between them. CDR1 is SGHVS and CDR2 is FQNEAQ in the germline V gene. In DNA form, the CDR3 reads TGTGCCAGCAGCTTATCAGGGGCTGAAGCTTTCTTT. Amino acids: CASSLSGAEAFF.

V is TRBV7-9 and J is TRBJ2-3; TRBD1 matches at 9 bases. Trimming at V came to 0 bases and at J to 5 bases, leaving 3 bases not matched to a gene. Germline assignment: CDR1 SEHNR and CDR2 FQNEAQ (reference sequence). This CDR3 is 15 amino acids long. The DNA of the CDR3 is TGTGCCAGCAGCTTAGCCGGACAGGGGAAAGATACGCAGTATTTT. Translating gives CASSLAGQGKDTQYF.

J is TRBJ2-2 and V is TRBV5-1, with TRBD2 matching over 8 bases. The CDR3 has 15 amino acids. Per the germline V gene, CDR1 is SGHRS and CDR2 is YFSETQ. V gave up 4 bases and J gave up 3 bases; unmatched junction bases: 5. The CDR3 sequence: CASSPAGGYTGELFF. Written as DNA, the CDR3 is TGCGCCAGCAGCCCGGCGGGAGGCTACACCGGGGAGCTGTTTTTT.

The J gene is TRBJ1-3, the V gene TRBV7-2, with D maybe TRBD1 (5 bases). Germline CDR1 is SGHTA and CDR2 is FQGNSA. This CDR3 has 15 amino acids. The ends were cut back, 1 base at V and 4 bases at J, with 11 bases in the middle. As DNA, the CDR3 is TGTGCCAGCAGCTTAGGCAGGGTTTCAGGAAACACCATATATTTT. Its translation: CASSLGRVSGNTIYF.

The rearrangement links TRBV5-8 to TRBJ2-5; tentative D call: TRBD1 (7 bases). Germline V gene sequence: CDR1 SGHTS, CDR2 YDEGEE. The CDR3 is made up of 15 amino acids. V gave up 2 bases and J gave up 1 base, with 12 bases separating them. In nucleotides, the CDR3 is TGTGCCAGCAGCTTCAGGGGGGTGGTCCAAGAGACCCAGTACTTC. Amino acid sequence: CASSFRGVVQETQYF. The entire variable domain, with the rest obtained from reference TRBV5-8 and TRBJ2-5, is as follows: EAGVTQSPTHLIKTRGQQATLRCSPISGHTSVYWYQQALGLGLQFLLWYDEGEERNRGNFPPRFSGRQFPNYSSELNVNALELEDSALYLCASSFRGVVQETQYFGPGTRLLVL.